This entry describes one TCR beta chain. Which antigen it targets is not known. Nothing much larger sits one base from this clone, and base qualities are not available. V lost 0 bases and J lost 2 bases; the stretch between them is 9 bases long. The CDR3 sequence holds 15 residues, the cysteine and phenylalanine included. This entry keeps only the CDR3 DNA: 45 bases, framed from base 1. The germline V gene provides CDR1 SGHRS and CDR2 YFSETQ. Whole blood was collected in K2EDTA tubes by collaborating institutions according to the institutions' own protocols. For TCRbeta analysis, collaborator samples were shipped as frozen whole blood, as isolated PBMCs, or as DNA extracted from either sample type. This sample is part of a study of blood T cell repertoires in COVID-19 (dated by TCRdb to about 2020). Broadly, across the study: Collaborator samples came from the United States, Italy and Spain and covered acute and convalescent phases of COVID-19. The material from the prospective study consisted of cDNA or gDNA derived from T cells, B-cell-depleted T cells, or PBMCs. The dataset comprised deeply sampled blood TCRbeta repertoires from subjects exposed to, actively infected with, or recovered from COVID-19. The repertoires were released in a freely available public database intended as a resource for research on the immune response to SARS-CoV-2. The samples were drawn from the first 160 participants of the ongoing ImmuneRACE study and from 1,254 subjects provided by 6 global collaborators. Sample metadata almost always included a de-identified subject ID, COVID-19 status, age in years and sex. Where available, HLA class I and class II types were obtained from metadata supplied by the sample provider rather than from assay-based typing.

Overall study outcomes, separate from this receptor: The quantity of clinical and demographic metadata differed by source and by participant and was supplied without curation.

The immunoSEQ Assay, a bias-controlled multiplex PCR, was used to amplify TCRbeta CDR3 regions from genomic DNA. The published analysis was carried out like this. Within the assay, amplification of reference gene primers was used to estimate how many nucleated cells each sample contained. To quantify the absolute abundance of each unique TCRbeta CDR3 rearrangement, sequence reads were collapsed and filtered. For each sample, productive Simpson clonality was calculated by taking the square root of Simpson's diversity index across productive rearrangements. The clones in this table, taken by TCRdb from immuneACCESS, are in-frame only. Not every clone is retained; where verified, under half of the shortfall comes from an unresolved V gene, and the cause of the rest is unknown. The DNA was the basis for D and trimming; V, J and clone size are from that table. The sample records roughly 81,000 clones, around 81% of which are singletons. Less than 2.5% of the sample lies in the top ten.

Source material: peripheral blood. The chain joins TRBV5-1 to TRBJ1-5; the D gene identity is not certain. The clonotype originates from a woman in her 70s with acute or convalescent COVID-19. The nucleotide sequence is TGCGCCAGCAGCTTGGAACCCCGGGGCAATCAGCCCCAGCATTTT. Its protein reads: CASSLEPRGNQPQHF.